A single TCR beta chain is shown here with its context. Its antigen is still unknown. This record comes from a study of cytomegalovirus exposure and HLA in healthy donors. About the research overall: Of about 400 genotyped donors, approximately 80% clustered with self-reported Caucasian donors.

The PCR made use of 60 Vbeta and 13 Jbeta primers. Produced via immunoSEQ multiplex PCR; TCRdb's table is partial and in-frame only. The sample consists of fewer than 150,000 clones, about three quarters of them appearing once. Study-level findings and limits: The study put under 200 TCR beta chains on its list as cytomegalovirus-associated.

This sequence was found in a man between 18 and 29 years old in good health and CMV-seronegative. The sequenced material came from PBMCs.

The CDR3 region is CASRSGSPTDTQYF. The CDR3 DNA reads TGTGCCAGCAGGTCCGGGAGCCCCACAGATACGCAGTATTTT. The V and J genes are TRBV6-6 and TRBJ2-3; the D gene is possibly TRBD2 (6 bases). CDR1 is MNHNY, CDR2 SVGAGI, per germline (reference sequence). Deletions cut 6 bases from V and 2 bases from J, with 12 bases between. The CDR3 loop spans 14 amino acids.